Below are 5 T cell receptor beta chains sequenced from a single sample in a study of cytomegalovirus exposure and HLA in healthy donors (dated by TCRdb to about 2017). The receptor library was made with the immunoSEQ multiplex PCR assay. This is the immuneACCESS table as TCRdb keeps it, with only in-frame sequences that have V and J called. A part of the clones is gone; compared with another copy, unresolved V genes explain less than half, and the rest is unexplained. Across this sample there are 220,000 or so clones, with about nine tenths seen only once. Roughly 2% of the sample is taken by the ten largest. Sequencing was carried out using PBMCs. These receptor sequences come from a woman aged 18-35 years in good health and CMV-seropositive.

J is TRBJ2-1 and V is TRBV2; 8 positions match TRBD2. The CDR3 runs 15 residues. Germline CDR1 is SNHLY and CDR2 is FYNNEI. The ends lost 7 bases at V and 8 bases at J; junction bases unmatched: 13. CDR3 DNA sequence: TGTGCCAGCAATTGGCGGCTAGCGGGTGTAGATGAGCAGTTCTTC. It specifies CASNWRLAGVDEQFF.

The chain combines TRBV5-5 with TRBJ2-6, with D unresolved. Trimming took off 4 bases at V and 0 bases at J, with 11 bases between the two ends. CDR1 is SGHKS and CDR2 is YYEKEE in the germline V gene (reference sequence). CDR3 length: 16 amino acids. CDR3 region: CASSPRLYSGANVLTF. The CDR3 DNA reads as TGTGCCAGCAGCCCCCGTCTGTACTCTGGGGCCAACGTCCTGACTTTC.

The V gene is TRBV6-5, the J gene TRBJ2-7, with TRBD2 identical over 11 bases. The CDR3 length is 15 residues. Germline loops: CDR1 MNHEY, CDR2 SVGAGI. Trimming at V came to 0 bases and at J to 7 bases, leaving 5 bases not matched to a gene. CDR3 in DNA: TGTGCCAGCAGTTACTCGCTAGCGGGGGGTGAAGAGCAGTACTTC. Translated: CASSYSLAGGEEQYF.

The rearrangement joins TRBV6-5 to TRBJ1-1; perhaps TRBD1 as D (5 bases). The germline V gene encodes CDR1 MNHEY and CDR2 SVGAGI. This CDR3 is 15 amino acids long. The germline V and J ends were trimmed by 7 bases and 4 bases, with 19 bases remaining between them. Written as DNA, the CDR3 is TGTGCCAGCACCCACGGGGGTCACCAGGGCACTGAAGCTTTCTTT. Its protein product is CASTHGGHQGTEAFF.

This sequence joins TRBV27 and TRBJ1-5; maybe TRBD1 (6 bases). There are 12 residues in the CDR3. Germline V gene sequence: CDR1 MNHEY, CDR2 SMNVEV (reference sequence). Trimming cost V 5 bases and J 6 bases, with 8 bases left between them. Written as DNA, the CDR3 is TGTGCCAGCAGTCTCAGGGGTCAGCCCCAGCATTTT. Residues: CASSLRGQPQHF.